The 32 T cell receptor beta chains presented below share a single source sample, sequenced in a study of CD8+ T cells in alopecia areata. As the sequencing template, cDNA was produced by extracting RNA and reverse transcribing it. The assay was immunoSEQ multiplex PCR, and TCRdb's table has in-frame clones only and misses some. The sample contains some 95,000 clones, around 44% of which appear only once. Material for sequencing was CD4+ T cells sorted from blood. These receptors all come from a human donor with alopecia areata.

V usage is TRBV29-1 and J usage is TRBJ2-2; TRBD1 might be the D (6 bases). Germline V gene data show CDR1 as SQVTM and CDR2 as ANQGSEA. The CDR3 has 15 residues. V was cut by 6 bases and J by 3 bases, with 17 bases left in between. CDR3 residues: CSVPKGDTYTGELFF. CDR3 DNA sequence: TGCAGCGTGCCTAAGGGGGACACCTACACCGGGGAGCTGTTTTTT.

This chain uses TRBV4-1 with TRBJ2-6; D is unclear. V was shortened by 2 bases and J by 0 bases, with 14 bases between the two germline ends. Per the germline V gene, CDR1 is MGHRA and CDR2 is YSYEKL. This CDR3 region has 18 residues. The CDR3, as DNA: TGCGCCAGCAGCCAACTTGTCAGAATTCACTCTGGGGCCAACGTCCTGACTTTC. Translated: CASSQLVRIHSGANVLTF.

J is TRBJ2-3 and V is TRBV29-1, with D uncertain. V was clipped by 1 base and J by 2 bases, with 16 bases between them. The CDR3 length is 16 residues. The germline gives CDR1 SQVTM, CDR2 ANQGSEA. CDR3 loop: CSVEGNYGPHTDTQYF. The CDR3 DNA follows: TGCAGCGTTGAAGGCAACTATGGGCCCCACACAGATACGCAGTATTTT.

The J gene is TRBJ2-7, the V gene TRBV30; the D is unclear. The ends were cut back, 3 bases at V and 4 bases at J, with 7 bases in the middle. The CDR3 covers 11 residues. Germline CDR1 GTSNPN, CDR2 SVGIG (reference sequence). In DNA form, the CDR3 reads TGTGCCTGGAGAAGACCATACGAGCAGTACTTC. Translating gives CAWRRPYEQYF. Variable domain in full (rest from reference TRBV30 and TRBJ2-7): SQTIHQWPATLVQPVGSPLSLECTVEGTSNPNLYWYRQAAGRGLQLLFYSVGIGQISSEVPQNLSASRPQDRQFILSSKKLLLSDSGFYLCAWRRPYEQYFGPGTRLTVT.

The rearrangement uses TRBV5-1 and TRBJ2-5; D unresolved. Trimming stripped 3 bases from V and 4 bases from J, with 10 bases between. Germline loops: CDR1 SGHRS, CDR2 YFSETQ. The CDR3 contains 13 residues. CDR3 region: CASSSTQAETQYF. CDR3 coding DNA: TGCGCCAGCAGCTCCACCCAGGCAGAGACCCAGTACTTC.

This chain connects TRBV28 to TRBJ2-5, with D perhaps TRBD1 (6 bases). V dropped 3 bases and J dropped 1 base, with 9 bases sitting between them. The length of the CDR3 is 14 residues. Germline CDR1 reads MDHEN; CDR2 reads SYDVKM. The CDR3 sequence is CASSFSDSQETQYF. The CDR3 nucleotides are TGTGCCAGCAGTTTTTCGGACAGCCAAGAGACCCAGTACTTC. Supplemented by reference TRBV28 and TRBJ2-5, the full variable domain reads DVKVTQSSRYLVKRTGEKVFLECVQDMDHENMFWYRQDPGLGLRLIYFSYDVKMKEKGDIPEGYSVSREKKERFSLILESASTNQTSMYLCASSFSDSQETQYFGPGTRLLVL.

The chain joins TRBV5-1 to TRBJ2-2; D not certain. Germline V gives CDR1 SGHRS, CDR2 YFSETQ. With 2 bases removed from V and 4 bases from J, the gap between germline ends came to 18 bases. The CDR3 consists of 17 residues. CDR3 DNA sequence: TGCGCCAGCAGCTTAATCATCATGTCCGGGTTCACCGGGGAGCTGTTTTTT. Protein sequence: CASSLIIMSGFTGELFF. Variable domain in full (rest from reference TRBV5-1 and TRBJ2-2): KAGVTQTPRYLIKTRGQQVTLSCSPISGHRSVSWYQQTPGQGLQFLFEYFSETQRNKGNFPGRFSGRQFSNSRSEMNVSTLELGDSALYLCASSLIIMSGFTGELFFGEGSRLTVL.

The CDR3 sequence is CASSSGSTGPPGDEQFF. In nucleotides, the CDR3 is TGCGCCAGCAGCTCTGGGTCCACGGGACCACCAGGGGATGAGCAGTTCTTC. The V and J genes are TRBV5-1 and TRBJ2-1; D possibly corresponds to TRBD1 (6 bases). The CDR3 covers 17 residues. V dropped 3 bases and J dropped 8 bases, with 24 bases sitting between them. CDR1 and CDR2 from the germline V gene are SGHRS and YFSETQ.

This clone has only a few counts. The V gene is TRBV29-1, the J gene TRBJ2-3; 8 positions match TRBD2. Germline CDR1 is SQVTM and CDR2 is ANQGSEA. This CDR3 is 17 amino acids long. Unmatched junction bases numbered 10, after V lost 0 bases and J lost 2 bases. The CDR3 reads CSVEEVQAGAFTDTQYF. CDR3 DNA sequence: TGCAGCGTTGAAGAGGTTCAAGCGGGGGCCTTCACAGATACGCAGTATTTT.

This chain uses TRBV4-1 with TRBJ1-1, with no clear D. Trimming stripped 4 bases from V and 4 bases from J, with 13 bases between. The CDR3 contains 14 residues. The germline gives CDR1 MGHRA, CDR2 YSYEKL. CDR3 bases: TGCGCCAGCAGCCCCGGTTCTTATGGCACTGAAGCTTTCTTT. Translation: CASSPGSYGTEAFF.

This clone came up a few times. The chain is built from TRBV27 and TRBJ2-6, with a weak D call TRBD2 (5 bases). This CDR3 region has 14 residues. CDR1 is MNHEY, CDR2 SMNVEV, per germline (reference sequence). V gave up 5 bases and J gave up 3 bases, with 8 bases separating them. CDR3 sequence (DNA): TGTGCCAGCAGTGCGGGTCTTGGGGCCAACGTCCTGACTTTC. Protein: CASSAGLGANVLTF.

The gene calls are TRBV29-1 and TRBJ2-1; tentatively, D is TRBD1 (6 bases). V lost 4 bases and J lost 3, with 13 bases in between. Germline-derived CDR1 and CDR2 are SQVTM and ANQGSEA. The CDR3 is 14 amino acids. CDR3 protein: CSVAGQLDYNEQFF. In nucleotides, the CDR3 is TGCAGCGTTGCAGGACAGCTAGACTACAATGAGCAGTTCTTC.

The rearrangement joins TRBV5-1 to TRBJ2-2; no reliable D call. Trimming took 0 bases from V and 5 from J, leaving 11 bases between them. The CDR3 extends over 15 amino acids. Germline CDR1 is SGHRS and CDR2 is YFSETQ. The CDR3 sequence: CASSLEGPGTGELFF. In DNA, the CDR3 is TGCGCCAGCAGCTTGGAAGGGCCCGGTACCGGGGAGCTGTTTTTT.

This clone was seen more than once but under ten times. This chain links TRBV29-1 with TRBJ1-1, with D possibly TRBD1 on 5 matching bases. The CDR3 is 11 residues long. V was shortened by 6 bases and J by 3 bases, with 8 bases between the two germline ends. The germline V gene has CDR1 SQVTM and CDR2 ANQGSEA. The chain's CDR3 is CSVWGHTEAFF. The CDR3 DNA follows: TGCAGCGTATGGGGCCACACTGAAGCTTTCTTT.

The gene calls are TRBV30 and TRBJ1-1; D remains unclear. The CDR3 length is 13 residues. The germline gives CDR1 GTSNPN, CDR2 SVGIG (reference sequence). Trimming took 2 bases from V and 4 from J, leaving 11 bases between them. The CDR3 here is CAWSHISGTEAFF. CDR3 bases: TGTGCCTGGAGTCATATCAGCGGCACTGAAGCTTTCTTT.

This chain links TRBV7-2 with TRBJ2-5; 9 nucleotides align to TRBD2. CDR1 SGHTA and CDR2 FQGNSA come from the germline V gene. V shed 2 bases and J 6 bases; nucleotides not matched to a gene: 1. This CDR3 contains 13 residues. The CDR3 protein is CASSLLAGQTQYF. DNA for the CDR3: TGTGCCAGCAGCTTACTAGCGGGACAGACCCAGTACTTC.

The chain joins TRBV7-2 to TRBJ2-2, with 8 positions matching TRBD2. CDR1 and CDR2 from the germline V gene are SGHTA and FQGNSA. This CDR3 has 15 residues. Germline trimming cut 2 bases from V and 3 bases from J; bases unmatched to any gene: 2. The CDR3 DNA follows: TGTGCCAGCAGCTTAACTAGCGGCGACACCGGGGAGCTGTTTTTT. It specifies CASSLTSGDTGELFF.

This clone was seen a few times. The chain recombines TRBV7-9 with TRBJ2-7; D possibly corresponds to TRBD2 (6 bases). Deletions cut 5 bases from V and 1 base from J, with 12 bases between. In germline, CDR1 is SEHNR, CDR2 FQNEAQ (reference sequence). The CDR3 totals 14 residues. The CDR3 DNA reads TGTGCCAGCAGCGGACGGGGAGGTTCCTACGAGCAGTACTTC. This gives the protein CASSGRGGSYEQYF.

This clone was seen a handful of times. DNA for the CDR3: TGTGCCAGCAGCCAAGATGAGGGGACCGAGCGGACCCAGTACTTC. This encodes CASSQDEGTERTQYF. This chain joins TRBV4-2 and TRBJ2-5, with D possibly being TRBD1 or TRBD2 (5 bases each). Germline lookup yields CDR1 LGHNA and CDR2 YNFKEQ. Trimming took off 0 bases at V and 7 bases at J, with 15 bases between the two ends. CDR3 length equals 15 residues.

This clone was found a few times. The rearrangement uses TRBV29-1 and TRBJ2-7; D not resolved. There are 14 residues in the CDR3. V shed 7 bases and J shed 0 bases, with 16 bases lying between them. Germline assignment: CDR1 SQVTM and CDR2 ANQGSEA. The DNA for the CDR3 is TGCAGCGCCGTGCCGAGCAGGAGCTCCTACGAGCAGTACTTC. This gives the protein CSAVPSRSSYEQYF.

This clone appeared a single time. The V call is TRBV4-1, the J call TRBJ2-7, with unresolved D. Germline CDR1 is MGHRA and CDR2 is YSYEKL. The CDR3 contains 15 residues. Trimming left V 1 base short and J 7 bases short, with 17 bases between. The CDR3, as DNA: TGCGCCAGCAGCCAAGGGGGATATGGGCAGGCTGAGCAGTACTTC. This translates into CASSQGGYGQAEQYF.

The CDR3 DNA reads TGCAGCACCGAGGAGACAGGGGGCGCGGGGGAAAAACTGTTTTTT. Translated: CSTEETGGAGEKLFF. The chain is built from TRBV29-1 and TRBJ1-4; 10 bases map to TRBD1. The CDR3 totals 15 residues. The V gene end was trimmed by 8 bases and the J gene end by 8 bases; junction bases not matched to a gene: 14. Germline CDR1 and CDR2: SQVTM and ANQGSEA.

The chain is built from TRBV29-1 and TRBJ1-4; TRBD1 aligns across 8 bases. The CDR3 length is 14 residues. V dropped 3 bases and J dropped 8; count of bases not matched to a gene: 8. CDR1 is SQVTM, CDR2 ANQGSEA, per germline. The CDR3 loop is CSVEVRTGNEKLFF. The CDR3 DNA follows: TGCAGCGTTGAGGTTCGGACAGGGAACGAAAAACTGTTTTTT.

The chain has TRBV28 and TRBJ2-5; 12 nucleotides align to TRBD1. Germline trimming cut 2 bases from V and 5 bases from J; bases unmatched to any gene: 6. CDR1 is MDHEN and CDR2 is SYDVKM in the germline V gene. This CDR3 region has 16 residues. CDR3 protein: CASSLKGQGALETQYF. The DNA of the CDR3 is TGTGCCAGCAGTTTAAAGGGACAGGGGGCGCTGGAGACCCAGTACTTC.

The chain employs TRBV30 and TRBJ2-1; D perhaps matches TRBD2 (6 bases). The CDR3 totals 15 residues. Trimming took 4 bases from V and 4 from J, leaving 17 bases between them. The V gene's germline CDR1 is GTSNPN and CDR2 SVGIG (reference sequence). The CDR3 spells CAWTGARGGYNEQFF. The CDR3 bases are TGTGCCTGGACCGGGGCGCGGGGCGGATACAATGAGCAGTTCTTC.

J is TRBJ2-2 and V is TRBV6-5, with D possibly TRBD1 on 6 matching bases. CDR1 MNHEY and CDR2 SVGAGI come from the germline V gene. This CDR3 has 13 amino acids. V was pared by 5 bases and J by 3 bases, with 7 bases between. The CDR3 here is CASSHRDTGELFF. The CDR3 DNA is TGTGCCAGCAGTCACAGGGACACCGGGGAGCTGTTTTTT.

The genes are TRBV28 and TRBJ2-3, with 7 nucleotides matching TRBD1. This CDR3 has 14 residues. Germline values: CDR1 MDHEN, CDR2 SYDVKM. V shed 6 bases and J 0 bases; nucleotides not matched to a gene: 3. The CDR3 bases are TGTGCCAGCAGCCGGGACAGTAGCACAGATACGCAGTATTTT. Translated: CASSRDSSTDTQYF.

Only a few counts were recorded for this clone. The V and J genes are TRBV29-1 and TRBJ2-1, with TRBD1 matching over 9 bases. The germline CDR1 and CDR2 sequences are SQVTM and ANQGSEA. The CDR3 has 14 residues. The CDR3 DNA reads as TGCAGTGCTACTTACGGGACAGGGCTCAATGAGCAGTTCTTC. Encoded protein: CSATYGTGLNEQFF.

CDR3 sequence: CASSLGQNYNEQFF. The CDR3 nucleotides read TGTGCCAGCAGTTTGGGGCAGAATTACAATGAGCAGTTCTTC. The chain combines TRBV28 with TRBJ2-1, with D perhaps matching TRBD1 (5 bases). Germline CDR1 and CDR2: MDHEN and SYDVKM. CDR3 length equals 14 residues. V lost 3 bases, J lost 4 bases, and 10 bases lay in between. The full variable domain, in which reference TRBV28 and TRBJ2-1 provide the parts outside the CDR3, is DVKVTQSSRYLVKRTGEKVFLECVQDMDHENMFWYRQDPGLGLRLIYFSYDVKMKEKGDIPEGYSVSREKKERFSLILESASTNQTSMYLCASSLGQNYNEQFFGPGTRLTVL.

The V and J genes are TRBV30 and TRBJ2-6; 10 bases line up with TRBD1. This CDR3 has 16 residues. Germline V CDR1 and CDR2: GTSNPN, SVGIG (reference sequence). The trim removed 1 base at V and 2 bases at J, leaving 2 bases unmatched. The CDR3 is CAWSDGTGAGANVLTF. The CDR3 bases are TGTGCCTGGAGTGACGGGACAGGGGCTGGGGCCAACGTCCTGACTTTC.

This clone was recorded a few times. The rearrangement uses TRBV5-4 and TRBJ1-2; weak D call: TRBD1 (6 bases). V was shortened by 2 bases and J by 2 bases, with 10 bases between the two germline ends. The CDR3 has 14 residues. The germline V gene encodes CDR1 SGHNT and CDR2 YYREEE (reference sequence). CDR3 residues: CASSFNRANYGYTF. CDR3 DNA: TGTGCCAGCAGCTTCAACAGGGCCAACTATGGCTACACCTTC.

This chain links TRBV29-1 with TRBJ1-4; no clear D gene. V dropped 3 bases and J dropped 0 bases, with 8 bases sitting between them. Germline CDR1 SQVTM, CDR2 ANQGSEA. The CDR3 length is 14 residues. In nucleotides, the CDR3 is TGCAGCGTTGACTACAGTTCAACTAATGAAAAACTGTTTTTT. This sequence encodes CSVDYSSTNEKLFF.